These 24 T cell receptor beta chains share one sample of origin, sequenced in a study of T cell responses to AZD1222 COVID-19 vaccine. This table comes from immunoSEQ multiplex PCR, and its TCRdb copy is limited to in-frame clones, with some not included. The sample includes fewer than 120,000 clones, approximately 94% seen only once; the top ten take 2.9%. The source was peripheral blood, collected 28 days after the second AZD1222 dose. Receptor source: an adult who received the AZD1222 COVID-19 vaccine.

The chain uses TRBV11-3 and TRBJ2-3; TRBD1 matches 7 bases. The CDR3 sequence is 14 residues long. After removal of 6 bases from V and 1 base from J, the junction contained 4 bases not matched to a gene. Germline CDR1 reads SGHNT; CDR2 reads YENEEA. The CDR3 DNA follows: TGTGCCAGCAGTCGTGACAGGGGCACAGATACGCAGTATTTT. The encoded protein is CASSRDRGTDTQYF.

The chain couples TRBV7-7 to TRBJ2-2; D unresolved. Trimming cost V 4 bases and J 1 base, with 13 bases left between them. Germline CDR1 and CDR2: SSHAT and FNYEAQ (reference sequence). The CDR3 consists of 16 residues. This chain's CDR3 is CASSSGFRQNTGELFF. The CDR3 DNA reads TGTGCCAGCAGCTCAGGTTTCCGTCAGAACACCGGGGAGCTGTTTTTT.

The chain carries TRBV6-5 and TRBJ1-5, with a tentative D call TRBD1 (6 bases). This CDR3 has 15 amino acids. CDR1 and CDR2 from the germline V gene are MNHEY and SVGAGI. V lost 6 bases and J lost 8, with 20 bases in between. CDR3 region: CASRRDRSVGEPQHF. In nucleotides, the CDR3 is TGTGCCAGCAGAAGAGACAGGTCGGTCGGAGAGCCCCAGCATTTT.

The J gene is TRBJ2-1, the V gene TRBV5-4, with 8 bases identical to TRBD2. CDR1 is SGHNT, CDR2 YYREEE, per germline (reference sequence). The CDR3 contains 16 residues. After removal of 0 bases from V and 7 bases from J, the junction contained 9 bases not matched to a gene. CDR3 coding DNA: TGTGCCAGCAGCTTGGACGGACTAGCCTTTAATAATGAGCAGTTCTTC. Translated, it gives CASSLDGLAFNNEQFF. Together with reference TRBV5-4 and TRBJ2-1, the CDR3 gives the full variable domain: ETGVTQSPTHLIKTRGQQVTLRCSSQSGHNTVSWYQQALGQGPQFIFQYYREEENGRGNFPPRFSGLQFPNYSSELNVNALELDDSALYLCASSLDGLAFNNEQFFGPGTRLTVL.

V is TRBV27 and J is TRBJ1-5; D is perhaps TRBD1 (5 bases). The V gene's germline CDR1 is MNHEY and CDR2 SMNVEV (reference sequence). The V and J ends lost 5 bases and 0 bases respectively, with 11 bases between them. This CDR3 spans 15 amino acids. The CDR3 DNA follows: TGTGCCAGCAGTCCAGGGACGGTTAGCAATCAGCCCCAGCATTTT. Residues: CASSPGTVSNQPQHF.

The chain links TRBV29-1 to TRBJ1-1; weak D call: TRBD1 (5 bases). Trimming pared 6 bases from V and 5 bases from J, leaving 16 bases between. The CDR3 has 13 amino acids. Germline CDR1 SQVTM, CDR2 ANQGSEA. The CDR3: CSVRGGVRTEAFF. The CDR3, as DNA: TGCAGCGTCCGAGGAGGGGTTCGGACTGAAGCTTTCTTT.

J is TRBJ1-5 and V is TRBV2; 8 bases fit TRBD1. Trimming removed 6 bases from V and 1 base from J; junction bases left unmatched: 2. The CDR3 extends over 14 amino acids. The germline gives CDR1 SNHLY, CDR2 FYNNEI. CDR3 protein: CASRGQASNQPQHF. CDR3 DNA: TGTGCCAGCAGGGGACAGGCGAGCAATCAGCCCCAGCATTTT.

J is TRBJ1-1 and V is TRBV2; 9 nucleotides line up with TRBD1. The CDR3 spans 13 residues. Losses at the gene ends were 6 bases for V and 8 bases for J; bases not matched to a gene: 7. Germline assignment: CDR1 SNHLY and CDR2 FYNNEI. The CDR3 DNA is TGTGCCAGCAGACTGACAGGGGGACACGAAGCTTTCTTT. This translates into CASRLTGGHEAFF. The variable domain in full, completed from reference TRBV2 and TRBJ1-1, reads EPEVTQTPSHQVTQMGQEVILRCVPISNHLYFYWYRQILGQKVEFLVSFYNNEISEKSEIFDDQFSVERPDGSNFTLKIRSTKLEDSAMYFCASRLTGGHEAFFGQGTRLTVV.

CDR3 amino acids: CASSPLDRGYNSPLHF. The CDR3 DNA reads as TGTGCCAGCAGCCCGCTTGACAGGGGGTATAATTCACCCCTCCACTTT. The chain is built from TRBV3-1 (or the pseudogene TRBV3-2) and TRBJ1-6; 9 bases are a match to TRBD1. This CDR3 is 16 amino acids long. After removal of 4 bases from V and 4 bases from J, the junction contained 5 bases not matched to a gene. The germline gives CDR1 LGHDT, CDR2 YNNKEL (reference sequence).

The chain recombines TRBV4-2 with TRBJ1-4; D is ambiguous. The CDR3 totals 14 residues. Germline V gene data show CDR1 as LGHNA and CDR2 as YNFKEQ. V was cut by 8 bases and J by 1 base, with 11 bases left in between. The CDR3 coding sequence is TGTGCCAGCCATATGGGGAGAACTAATGAAAAACTGTTTTTT. It is translated as CASHMGRTNEKLFF.

The rearrangement links TRBV19 to TRBJ1-5; D is possibly TRBD1 (5 bases). Trimming pared 7 bases from V and 4 bases from J, leaving 8 bases between. CDR3 length: 12 amino acids. CDR1 and CDR2 from the germline V gene are LNHDA and SQIVND (reference sequence). The CDR3 is CASTSGNQPQHF. DNA of the CDR3: TGTGCCAGTACATCAGGGAATCAGCCCCAGCATTTT.

The genes are TRBV10-3 and TRBJ2-3; 9 nucleotides agree with TRBD2. V lost 7 bases, J lost 0 bases, and 5 bases stayed unmatched. Germline V gene data show CDR1 as ENHRY and CDR2 as SYGVKD. The length of the CDR3 is 15 residues. CDR3 sequence: CAIKSGLASTDTQYF. CDR3 coding DNA: TGTGCCATCAAATCGGGACTAGCTAGCACAGATACGCAGTATTTT.

CDR3 sequence (DNA): TGTGCCAGCCTCCGGGCGGGGGGGCACTATACGCAGTATTTT. Translated: CASLRAGGHYTQYF. The gene calls are TRBV28 and TRBJ2-3; the match to TRBD2 covers 9 bases. The CDR3 sequence is 14 residues long. V dropped 8 bases and J dropped 7; count of bases not matched to a gene: 10. CDR1 is MDHEN, CDR2 SYDVKM, per germline.

This chain connects TRBV13 to TRBJ2-1; D tentatively reads TRBD1 or TRBD2 (7 bases each). The CDR3 loop spans 15 amino acids. Germline loops: CDR1 PRHDT, CDR2 FYEKMQ (reference sequence). V lost 5 bases and J 0 bases, leaving 11 bases between the germline ends. Here the CDR3 DNA reads TGTGCCAGCAGCCGGGGGGACAGCTCCTACAATGAGCAGTTCTTC. This encodes CASSRGDSSYNEQFF. The whole variable domain, remainder taken from reference TRBV13 and TRBJ2-1, is AAGVIQSPRHLIKEKRETATLKCYPIPRHDTVYWYQQGPGQDPQFLISFYEKMQSDKGSIPDRFSAQQFSDYHSELNMSSLELGDSALYFCASSRGDSSYNEQFFGPGTRLTVL.

The chain recombines TRBV7-2 with TRBJ2-1; 14 bases align to TRBD2. The V gene end was trimmed by 8 bases and the J gene end by 4 bases; junction bases not matched to a gene: 16. The CDR3 is made up of 19 amino acids. Germline V gene sequence: CDR1 SGHTA, CDR2 FQGNSA. In DNA form, the CDR3 reads TGTGCCAGCTCTGAGCGGAGGACTAGCGGGAGGAGGAAATACAATGAGCAGTTCTTC. Amino acids: CASSERRTSGRRKYNEQFF.

This chain joins TRBV12-3 or TRBV12-4 and TRBJ1-5; no reliable D call. V shed 7 bases and J shed 7 bases, with 14 bases lying between them. The CDR3 spans 13 residues. Here the CDR3 reads CASTRNGEQPQHF. The CDR3 bases are TGTGCCAGCACCAGAAACGGGGAACAGCCCCAGCATTTT.

The chain recombines TRBV1 with TRBJ2-5; the D segment call TRBD2 is taken from the table without a DNA check. TRBV1 is marked as a pseudogene. The CDR3 runs to 11 residues. In nucleotides, the CDR3 is TGCACCAGCACAACTAGTTCCCCCCAGTACTTC. Protein: CTSTTSSPQYF.

This clone is a singleton in its sample. This chain uses TRBV2 with TRBJ2-1; possible D gene TRBD1, 6 bases. The V end lost 4 bases, the J end lost 8 bases, and 18 bases lay between the germline ends. Germline V lookup: CDR1 SNHLY, CDR2 FYNNEI. The CDR3 length is 15 residues. The CDR3 DNA sequence: TGTGCCAGCAGTGTTATTGGACAGCTGTACGATGAGCAGTTCTTC. Its translation: CASSVIGQLYDEQFF.

J is TRBJ2-2 and V is TRBV28, with 12 positions matching TRBD1. Germline V gene lookup returns CDR1 MDHEN and CDR2 SYDVKM. Trimming cost V 7 bases and J 4 bases; bases outside gene matches: 13. CDR3 length equals 18 residues. This chain's CDR3 is CASNPGQGAPGPTGELFF. The CDR3 DNA reads TGTGCCAGCAACCCGGGACAGGGGGCCCCTGGACCCACCGGGGAGCTGTTTTTT.

The chain carries TRBV12-5 and TRBJ2-5; D possibly corresponds to TRBD1 (5 bases). V lost 5 bases, J lost 7 bases, and 17 bases lay in between. From germline, CDR1 is LGHNT and CDR2 FRNRAP. This CDR3 region has 14 residues. This CDR3 is CASGHFGQSVTQYF. The CDR3 nucleotides read TGTGCTAGTGGTCACTTCGGACAATCTGTGACCCAGTACTTC.

The chain employs TRBV6-2 or TRBV6-3 and TRBJ2-2; D call uncertain. In germline, CDR1 is MNHEY, CDR2 SVGEGT. The CDR3 loop spans 14 amino acids. The V gene lost 4 bases and the J gene lost 5 bases, with 11 bases spanning the gap. For the CDR3, the DNA is TGTGCCAGCAGTTCGCCCTCTGGGACCGGGGAGCTGTTTTTT. This codes for CASSSPSGTGELFF.

The rearrangement uses TRBV5-1 and TRBJ1-3; possible D gene TRBD1, 5 bases. This CDR3 spans 18 amino acids. The V gene lost 1 base and the J gene lost 1 base, with 18 bases spanning the gap. The V gene's germline CDR1 is SGHRS and CDR2 YFSETQ. The CDR3, as DNA: TGCGCCAGCAGCTTGACGACAGCTTGGGAATCGTCTGGAAACACCATATATTTT. Amino acids: CASSLTTAWESSGNTIYF.

This CDR3 is CASSQDPHVTQLFF. The CDR3 DNA is TGCGCCAGCAGCCAAGATCCTCATGTGACGCAACTGTTTTTT. This chain joins TRBV4-1 and TRBJ1-4; D is uncertain. The length of the CDR3 is 14 residues. In germline, CDR1 is MGHRA, CDR2 YSYEKL. Trimming took off 0 bases at V and 12 bases at J, with 14 bases between the two ends.

The V and J genes are TRBV29-1 and TRBJ2-1; TRBD2 agrees at 13 bases. The CDR3 sequence is 13 residues long. Germline V lookup: CDR1 SQVTM, CDR2 ANQGSEA. The V segment lost 7 bases and the J segment 9 bases; nucleotides outside the gene matches: 6. The CDR3 spells CSAIGLAGVEQFF. The CDR3 bases are TGCAGCGCCATCGGACTAGCGGGAGTTGAGCAGTTCTTC.